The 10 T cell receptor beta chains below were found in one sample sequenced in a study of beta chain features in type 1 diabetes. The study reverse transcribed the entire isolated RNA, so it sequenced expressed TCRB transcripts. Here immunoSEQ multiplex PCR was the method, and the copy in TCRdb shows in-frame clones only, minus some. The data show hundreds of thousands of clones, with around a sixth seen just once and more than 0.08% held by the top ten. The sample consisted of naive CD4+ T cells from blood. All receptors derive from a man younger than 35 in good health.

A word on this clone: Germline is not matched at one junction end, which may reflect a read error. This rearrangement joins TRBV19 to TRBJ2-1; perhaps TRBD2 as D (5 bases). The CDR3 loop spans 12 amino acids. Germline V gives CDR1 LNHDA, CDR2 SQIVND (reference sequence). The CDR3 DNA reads TGTGCCAGTAGTAGGAGGTACAGTGAGCAGTTCTTC. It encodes CASSRRYSEQFF. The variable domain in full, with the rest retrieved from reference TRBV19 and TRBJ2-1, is DGGITQSPKYLFRKEGQNVTLSCEQNLNHDAMYWYRQDPGQGLRLIYYSQIVNDFQKGDIAEGYSVSREKKESFPLTVTSAQKNPTAFYLCASSRRYSEQFFGPGTRLTVL.

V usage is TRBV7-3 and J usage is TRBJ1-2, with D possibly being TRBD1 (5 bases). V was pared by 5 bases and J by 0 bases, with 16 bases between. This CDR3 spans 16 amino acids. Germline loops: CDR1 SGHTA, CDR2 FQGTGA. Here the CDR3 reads CASSPSGGITNYGYTF. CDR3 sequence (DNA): TGTGCCAGCAGCCCCTCGGGGGGGATTACTAACTATGGCTACACCTTC.

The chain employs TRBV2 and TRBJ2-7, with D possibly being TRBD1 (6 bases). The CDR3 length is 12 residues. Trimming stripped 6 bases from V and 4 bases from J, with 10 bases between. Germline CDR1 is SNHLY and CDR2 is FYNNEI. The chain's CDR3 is CASSTQGYEQYF. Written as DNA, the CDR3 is TGTGCCAGCAGCACCCAGGGGTACGAGCAGTACTTC.

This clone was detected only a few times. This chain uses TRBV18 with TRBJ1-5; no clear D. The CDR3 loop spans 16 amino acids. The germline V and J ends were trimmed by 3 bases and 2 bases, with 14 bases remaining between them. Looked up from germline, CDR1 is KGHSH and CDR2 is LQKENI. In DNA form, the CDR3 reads TGTGCCAGCTCACCGGGGAGGGCGGATGGCAATCAGCCCCAGCATTTT. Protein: CASSPGRADGNQPQHF.

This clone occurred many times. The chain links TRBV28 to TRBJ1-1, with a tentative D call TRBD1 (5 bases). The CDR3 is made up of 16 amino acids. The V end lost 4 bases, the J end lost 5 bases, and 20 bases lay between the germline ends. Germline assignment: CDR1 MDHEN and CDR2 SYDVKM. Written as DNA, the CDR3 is TGTGCCAGCAGTTCAGCAGGGCTAGGGGTGGATACTGAAGCTTTCTTT. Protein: CASSSAGLGVDTEAFF.

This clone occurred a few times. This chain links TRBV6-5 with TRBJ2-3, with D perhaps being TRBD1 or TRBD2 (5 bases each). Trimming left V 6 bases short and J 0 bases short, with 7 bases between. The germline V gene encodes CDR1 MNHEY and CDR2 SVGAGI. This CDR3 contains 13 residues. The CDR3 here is CASRRDSTDTQYF. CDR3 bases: TGTGCCAGCAGACGGGACAGCACAGATACGCAGTATTTT.

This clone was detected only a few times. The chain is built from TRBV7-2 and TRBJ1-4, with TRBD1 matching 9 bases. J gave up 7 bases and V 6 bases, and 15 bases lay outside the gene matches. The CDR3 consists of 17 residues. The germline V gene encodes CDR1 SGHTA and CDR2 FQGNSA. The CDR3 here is CASSSSPPGQGVEKLFF. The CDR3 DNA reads TGTGCCAGCAGTTCCTCCCCCCCGGGACAGGGTGTTGAAAAACTGTTTTTT. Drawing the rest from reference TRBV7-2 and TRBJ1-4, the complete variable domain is GAGVSQSPSNKVTEKGKDVELRCDPISGHTALYWYRQSLGQGLEFLIYFQGNSAPDKSGLPSDRFSAERTGGSVSTLTIQRTQQEDSAVYLCASSSSPPGQGVEKLFFGSGTQLSVL.

Here the CDR3 DNA reads TGTGCCAGCAGCGCTGGGCGGGGGACAGGGGGTGAAAAACTGTTTTTT. Translation: CASSAGRGTGGEKLFF. V is TRBV25-1 and J is TRBJ1-4; 11 nucleotides agree with TRBD1. Germline V gene lookup returns CDR1 MGHDK and CDR2 SYGVNS. The ends lost 6 bases at V and 7 bases at J; junction bases unmatched: 10. The CDR3 loop spans 16 amino acids.

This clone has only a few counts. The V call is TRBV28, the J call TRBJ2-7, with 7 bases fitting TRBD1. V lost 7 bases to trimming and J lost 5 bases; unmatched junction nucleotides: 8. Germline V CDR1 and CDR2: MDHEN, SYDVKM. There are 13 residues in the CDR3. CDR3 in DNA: TGTGCCAGCATCCGAGGGGGCAACGACGAGCAGTACTTC. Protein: CASIRGGNDEQYF. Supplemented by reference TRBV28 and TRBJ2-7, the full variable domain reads DVKVTQSSRYLVKRTGEKVFLECVQDMDHENMFWYRQDPGLGLRLIYFSYDVKMKEKGDIPEGYSVSREKKERFSLILESASTNQTSMYLCASIRGGNDEQYFGPGTRLTVT.

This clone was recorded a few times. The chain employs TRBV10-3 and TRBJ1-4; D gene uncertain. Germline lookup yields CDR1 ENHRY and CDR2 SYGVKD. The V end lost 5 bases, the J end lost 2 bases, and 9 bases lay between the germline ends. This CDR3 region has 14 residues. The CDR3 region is CAISHLRTNEKLFF. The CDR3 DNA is TGTGCCATCAGTCATCTACGGACTAATGAAAAACTGTTTTTT.